The source of this T cell receptor beta chain is a study of blood T cell repertoires in COVID-19. Germline lookup yields CDR1 LGHNA and CDR2 YSLEER. The V gene lost 0 bases and the J gene lost 0 bases, with 11 bases spanning the gap. The CDR3 runs to 17 residues. Per the original methods: Reference gene primer amplification gave estimated nucleated cell counts. Profiled with immunoSEQ multiplex PCR; TCRdb holds only in-frame clones, not every one. That table gives V, J and clone size, and the DNA gave D and trimming. Seen here are about 310,000 clones, about 87% observed once, and the top ten hold around 9.3%.

The J gene is TRBJ1-4, the V gene TRBV4-3, with D uncertain. This sequence was found in a woman aged 18-29 years who had recovered from COVID-19. The sequencing input was PBMCs or T cells enriched from blood (not recorded which). The CDR3 nucleotides are TGCGCCAGCAGCCAAGAGGCAGGCTATGCAACTAATGAAAAACTGTTTTTT. Its protein product is CASSQEAGYATNEKLFF.